The sequence of this T cell receptor beta chain was determined in a study of cytomegalovirus exposure and HLA in healthy donors. Turning to this clone: Antigen specificity is unknown.

Study results and limitations: Association of approximately 18,000 TCR beta sequences with HLA alleles was found at 0.05 false discovery rate in a later analysis.

PCR amplification relied on 60 Vbeta primers (plus 13 Jbeta primers). Clones were read by immunoSEQ multiplex PCR, and TCRdb kept only the in-frame ones, dropping some. The data contain about 130,000 clones, 75% to 80% of them singletons. This CDR3 has 13 amino acids. Germline CDR1 reads SGHTA; CDR2 reads FQGTGA. V trimming: 6 bases; J trimming: 3 bases; junction bases outside the gene matches: 3. The chain uses TRBV7-3 and TRBJ2-7; 9 nucleotides line up with TRBD1. This receptor was obtained from a man aged 30-40 years in good health and CMV-seronegative. Material for sequencing was PBMCs. The CDR3 loop reads CASSSDRGYEQYF. The CDR3 nucleotides are TGTGCCAGCAGTTCGGACAGGGGCTACGAGCAGTACTTC.